This T cell receptor beta chain was recovered during a study of T cells of healthy individuals. MiXCR, run by TCRdb on the 5' RACE reads, gives a single entry per CDR3 protein. The sample lists approximately 100,000 distinct CDR3 sequences, 17% seen once, with 6.2% in the top ten. CDR3 size: 16 residues. The V end was cut by 2 bases, the J end by 8 bases, with 18 bases between. CDR1 is MGHRA, CDR2 YSYEKL, per germline. The gene calls are TRBV4-1 and TRBJ1-4; no clear D gene. The source of this sequence is a human donor in good health. CDR3 sequence (DNA): TGCGCCAGCAGCCAACGACTTACCCTTAGCGACGAAAAACTGTTTTTT. This translates into CASSQRLTLSDEKLFF.